The 32 T cell receptor beta chains presented below share a single source sample, sequenced in a study of T cell clonality in common variable immunodeficiency (dated by TCRdb to between 2015 and 2017). Points the paper makes about the study in general: CVID TCRbeta sequences reportedly showed fewer deletions and N-nucleotide insertions and lacked highly modified clones with 13 or more V deletions.

The library was produced with the immunoSEQ multiplex PCR assay. The immuneACCESS repertoire file appears here via TCRdb, limited to in-frame rearrangements. These files lack a portion of the clones; in checked studies, under half of the deficit traces to unresolved V genes, and the cause of the others is not known. This sample shows about 35,000 clones, and none of them turns up only once. The ten largest account for 25% to 30% of the sample. No cognate antigen is known for these TCRs. The sequencing input was peripheral blood mononuclear cells. The source is a human donor with common variable immunodeficiency.

At least ten counts were recorded for this clone. The read is 3 residues too short to cover the CDR3 end, so that end is filled in from the germline J gene. The chain uses TRBV7-2 and TRBJ2-2; unclear D gene. This CDR3 has 14 residues. Germline V gene data show CDR1 as SGHTA and CDR2 as FQGNSA. With 8 bases removed from V and 3 bases from J, the gap between germline ends came to 13 bases. CDR3 bases read: TGTGCCAGCGTAGCCAACTCCGACACCGGGGAG. This gives the protein CASVANSDTGE. The whole CDR3 region reads CASVANSDTGELFF.

This clone was recorded a few times. From the germline J gene comes the end of the CDR3, since the read stops 3 residues before it. The chain has TRBV5-1 and TRBJ1-1; 7 bases are shared with TRBD1. There are 14 residues in the CDR3. Germline V lookup: CDR1 SGHRS, CDR2 YFSETQ. CDR3 sequence reads: CASTFTGRGPEAFF. The part of the CDR3 DNA that was read is TGCGCCAGCACCTTTACGGGGAGGGGGCCAGAA.

With respect to this clone: The read stops 3 residues short of the end of the CDR3; the missing end is completed from the germline J gene. The genes are TRBV20-1 and TRBJ2-3; 12 nucleotides align to TRBD2. There are 16 residues in the CDR3. J lost 7 bases, V lost 6 bases, and 14 bases had no gene match. The V gene's germline CDR1 is DFQATT and CDR2 SNEGSKA (reference sequence). The CDR3 bases that were read are TGCAGTGCCTATACACCGACTAGCGGGAGCGGATATACG. Residues: CSAYTPTSGSGYT. The complete CDR3 reads CSAYTPTSGSGYTQYF.

Many counts were recorded for this clone. With the read ending 3 residues before the CDR3 end, the germline J gene is used to fill in that end. This rearrangement joins TRBV18 to TRBJ2-3; the D is unclear. Between the trimmed V and J ends, which lost 0 bases and 0 bases, there was a span of 7 bases. The CDR3 is 15 amino acids. Germline loops: CDR1 KGHSH, CDR2 LQKENI. The CDR3 DNA, read in part, is TGTGCCAGCTCACCACCCAGCGTTAGCACAGATACG. Translating it yields CASSPPSVSTDT. In full, the CDR3 is CASSPPSVSTDTQYF.

This clone was counted ten times or more. The read ends 3 residues shy of where the CDR3 ends; the end is completed using the germline J gene. This chain links TRBV5-1 with TRBJ2-2, with D unclear. Germline-derived CDR1 and CDR2 are SGHRS and YFSETQ. This CDR3 region has 15 residues. V was trimmed by 2 bases and J by 4 bases, leaving 12 bases between them. The sequenced CDR3 bases are TGCGCCAGCAGCTTAGGCGGCCCGGGCACCGGGGAG. It specifies CASSLGGPGTGE. The whole CDR3 protein is CASSLGGPGTGELFF. The whole variable domain, filled in from reference TRBV5-1 and TRBJ2-2, reads KAGVTQTPRYLIKTRGQQVTLSCSPISGHRSVSWYQQTPGQGLQFLFEYFSETQRNKGNFPGRFSGRQFSNSRSEMNVSTLELGDSALYLCASSLGGPGTGELFFGEGSRLTVL.

The sample holds many counts of this clone. The read falls 3 residues short of the CDR3 end, and the missing part is taken from the germline J gene. This chain uses TRBV19 with TRBJ2-7; 8 positions match TRBD2. The V and J ends lost 3 bases and 3 bases, in that order; junction bases with no gene match: 7. The CDR3 length is 15 residues. CDR1 is LNHDA and CDR2 is SQIVND in the germline V gene (reference sequence). The sequenced part of the CDR3 DNA is TGTGCCAGTAGTATGCAAGGCGGGGGGAACTACGAG. Translation: CASSMQGGGNYE. The full CDR3 protein is CASSMQGGGNYEQYF.

This clone was seen many times. Read coverage stops 3 residues before the CDR3 terminus; the germline J gene supplies the remainder. This rearrangement joins TRBV4-2 to TRBJ2-1; D not resolved. Germline V lookup: CDR1 LGHNA, CDR2 YNFKEQ. The CDR3 totals 15 residues. Trimming left V 0 bases short and J 4 bases short, with 10 bases between. The sequenced part of the CDR3 DNA is TGTGCCAGCAGCCAAGACAGTTTCGGGTACAATGAG. Amino acid sequence: CASSQDSFGYNE. The full CDR3 protein is CASSQDSFGYNEQFF.

This clone was seen a few times. The CDR3 end lies 3 residues beyond the end of the read and is filled in from the germline J gene. The chain links TRBV19 to TRBJ2-1; 9 positions agree with TRBD1. In germline, CDR1 is LNHDA, CDR2 SQIVND (reference sequence). The CDR3 spans 16 residues. The V and J ends lost 5 bases and 5 bases, in that order; junction bases with no gene match: 10. CDR3 loop: CASSADRGRRDNEQFF. The sequenced part of the CDR3 DNA is TGTGCCAGTAGTGCCGACAGGGGGAGACGAGACAATGAG.

In its sample, this clone was seen a few times. The read is 3 residues too short to cover the CDR3 end, so that end is filled in from the germline J gene. The chain is built from TRBV19 and TRBJ1-2; D uncertain. This CDR3 has 17 residues. Trimming removed 3 bases from V and 0 bases from J, with 17 bases in between. Germline V gene data show CDR1 as LNHDA and CDR2 as SQIVND (reference sequence). The CDR3 here is CASSMSIADLANYGYTF. The part of the CDR3 DNA that was read is TGTGCCAGTAGTATGTCCATTGCGGACTTAGCTAACTATGGC.

This clone was observed a few times. The sequenced fragment ends 3 residues before the CDR3 boundary, so the rest is inferred from the germline J gene. The chain uses TRBV2 and TRBJ1-1, with D perhaps TRBD1 (6 bases). The CDR3 sequence is 14 residues long. V was trimmed by 6 bases and J by 2 bases, leaving 13 bases between them. Germline loops: CDR1 SNHLY, CDR2 FYNNEI. CDR3 DNA (partial): TGTGCCAGCAGAGAAATACAGGGTAACACTGAA. It encodes CASREIQGNTE. In full, the CDR3 is CASREIQGNTEAFF. Full variable domain (outside the CDR3, taken from reference TRBV2 and TRBJ1-1): EPEVTQTPSHQVTQMGQEVILRCVPISNHLYFYWYRQILGQKVEFLVSFYNNEISEKSEIFDDQFSVERPDGSNFTLKIRSTKLEDSAMYFCASREIQGNTEAFFGQGTRLTVV.

This clone turned up a few times. Germline is not matched at one junction end, which may reflect a read error. The missing CDR3 end, 3 residues past where the read stops, is filled in from the germline J gene. The chain couples TRBV7-3 to TRBJ2-7, with 10 positions matching TRBD1. Germline V gene data show CDR1 as SGHTA and CDR2 as FQGTGA. The CDR3 runs 13 residues. This CDR3 reads CSSSLDRGNEQYF. The CDR3 DNA, read in part, is TGTTCCAGCAGCTTGGACAGGGGGAACGAG. Looking up the rest from reference TRBV7-3 and TRBJ2-7 gives the full variable domain: GAGVSQTPSNKVTEKGKYVELRCDPISGHTALYWYRQSLGQGPEFLIYFQGTGAADDSGLPNDRFFAVRPEGSVSTLKIQRTERGDSAVYLCSSSLDRGNEQYFGPGTRLTVT.

This clone occurred a few times. The CDR3 end falls 3 residues outside the read, so it is completed with the germline J gene. This sequence joins TRBV20-1 and TRBJ2-7; 9 positions match TRBD2. The germline gives CDR1 DFQATT, CDR2 SNEGSKA (reference sequence). The J segment lost 3 bases and the V segment lost 1 base, leaving 7 bases of the junction unmatched. The CDR3 contains 15 residues. The CDR3 protein is CSARAGTSTYYEQYF. The CDR3 DNA, read in part, is TGCAGTGCTAGAGCGGGGACTAGCACATACTACGAG.

About this clone itself: Read sequence stops 3 residues before the CDR3 end, and the germline J gene provides the missing end. The rearrangement links TRBV5-6 to TRBJ2-5, with D possibly TRBD1 on 6 matching bases. The CDR3 extends over 14 amino acids. V was trimmed by 3 bases and J by 2 bases, leaving 11 bases between them. Germline CDR1 SGHDT, CDR2 YYEEEE. The sequenced part of the CDR3 DNA is TGTGCCAGCAGCTCAGGGACACCACAAGAGACC. It translates to CASSSGTPQET. The full CDR3 reads CASSSGTPQETQYF.

Comments on this clone: Read data end 3 residues before the CDR3 end; the end is taken from the germline J gene. The chain employs TRBV19 and TRBJ2-7; 8 nucleotides align to TRBD1. Trimming cost V 3 bases and J 0 bases; bases outside gene matches: 4. The CDR3 totals 15 residues. Germline values: CDR1 LNHDA, CDR2 SQIVND (reference sequence). CDR3 DNA, as far as it was read: TGTGCCAGTAGTATCCGACAGGGGAGCTCCTACGAG. As protein: CASSIRQGSSYE. The CDR3, in full, reads CASSIRQGSSYEQYF. Looking up the rest from reference TRBV19 and TRBJ2-7 gives the full variable domain: DGGITQSPKYLFRKEGQNVTLSCEQNLNHDAMYWYRQDPGQGLRLIYYSQIVNDFQKGDIAEGYSVSREKKESFPLTVTSAQKNPTAFYLCASSIRQGSSYEQYFGPGTRLTVT.

This clone was seen only a few times. The CDR3 is cut off 3 residues early in the read; its end comes from the germline J gene. This rearrangement joins TRBV6-2 or TRBV6-3 to TRBJ2-3; 10 bases align to TRBD2. The CDR3 runs to 15 residues. V gave up 7 bases and J gave up 3 bases; unmatched junction bases: 7. Germline lookup yields CDR1 MNHEY and CDR2 SVGEGT. The sequenced CDR3 bases are TGTGCCAGCATCCCTAGCGGGAGTCGGACAGATACG. Translating gives CASIPSGSRTDT. The full-length CDR3 reads as CASIPSGSRTDTQYF.

Concerning this clone itself: The read is 3 residues too short to cover the CDR3 end, so that end is filled in from the germline J gene. The V gene is TRBV19, the J gene TRBJ2-1; 10 positions agree with TRBD2. Germline CDR1 reads LNHDA; CDR2 reads SQIVND (reference sequence). CDR3 size: 15 residues. Trimming removed 8 bases from V and 6 bases from J; junction bases left unmatched: 10. The covered CDR3 bases are TGTGCCAGTCTGGGGTTAGTAGCGGGAGGCAATGAG. It encodes CASLGLVAGGNE. In full, the CDR3 is CASLGLVAGGNEQFF.

This clone was counted ten times or more. From the germline J gene comes the end of the CDR3, since the read stops 3 residues before it. This chain connects TRBV5-6 to TRBJ2-7, with D hard to call. Germline V gives CDR1 SGHDT, CDR2 YYEEEE. The CDR3 spans 14 residues. The V end lost 0 bases, the J end lost 0 bases, and 7 bases lay between the germline ends. CDR3 DNA (partial): TGTGCCAGCAGCTTGGGCCAGAGCTCCTACGAG. Translation: CASSLGQSSYE. The whole CDR3 protein reads CASSLGQSSYEQYF.

This clone was counted at least ten times. The CDR3 end lies 3 residues beyond the end of the read and is filled in from the germline J gene. The chain uses TRBV7-2 and TRBJ2-3, with a tentative D call TRBD2 (5 bases). There are 13 residues in the CDR3. V was clipped by 5 bases and J by 2 bases, with 8 bases between them. Germline V gene sequence: CDR1 SGHTA, CDR2 FQGNSA. The CDR3 bases that were read are TGTGCCAGCAGCCGAGGGCTCACAGATACG. It yields the protein CASSRGLTDT. The whole CDR3 protein is CASSRGLTDTQYF.

In its sample, this clone was seen many times. Coverage ceases 3 residues before the CDR3 finishes, and the germline J gene fills in the end. The chain joins TRBV7-3 to TRBJ2-2; TRBD1 is a possible D gene (6 bases). The CDR3 length is 15 residues. Per the germline V gene, CDR1 is SGHTA and CDR2 is FQGTGA. Trimming removed 4 bases from V and 3 bases from J, with 12 bases in between. CDR3 in amino acids: CASSSDRLYTGELFF. Incomplete CDR3 DNA: TGTGCCAGCAGCTCCGACAGGTTATACACCGGGGAG.

In its sample, this clone was seen many times. The read stops 3 residues short of the end of the CDR3; the missing end is completed from the germline J gene. The rearrangement uses TRBV29-1 and TRBJ2-1, with D possibly matching TRBD2 (6 bases). The CDR3 length is 17 residues. V gave up 2 bases and J gave up 4 bases, with 21 bases separating them. The germline gives CDR1 SQVTM, CDR2 ANQGSEA. CDR3 loop: CSVEFGSAGWSYNEQFF. The DNA read from the CDR3 is TGCAGCGTTGAATTTGGCTCCGCGGGATGGTCTTACAATGAG.

This clone showed up many times. The read ends 3 residues shy of where the CDR3 ends; the end is completed using the germline J gene. The chain uses TRBV30 and TRBJ2-2; D uncertain. CDR1 and CDR2 (germline): GTSNPN, SVGIG (reference sequence). Deletions cut 2 bases from V and 6 bases from J, with 10 bases between. The CDR3 is made up of 13 amino acids. Here the CDR3 reads CAWSKFGPGELFF. The sequenced part of the CDR3 DNA is TGTGCCTGGAGTAAGTTCGGTCCCGGGGAG.

This clone was counted many times. The read falls 3 residues short of the CDR3 end, and the missing part is taken from the germline J gene. The rearrangement links TRBV28 to TRBJ1-4; 10 nucleotides match TRBD1. Germline V gives CDR1 MDHEN, CDR2 SYDVKM. The CDR3 length is 15 residues. J was trimmed by 8 bases and V by 4 bases; bases with no gene match: 7. CDR3 amino acids: CASSSTGGGWEKLFF. The part of the CDR3 DNA that was read is TGTGCCAGCAGTTCGACAGGGGGCGGGTGGGAAAAA.

This clone was seen repeatedly, ten times or more. The read finishes 3 residues shy of the CDR3 end, and the germline J gene is used to complete it. The chain links TRBV5-5 to TRBJ1-2; 7 bases are shared with TRBD1. The germline CDR1 and CDR2 sequences are SGHKS and YYEKEE (reference sequence). The CDR3 contains 14 residues. V gave up 0 bases and J gave up 6 bases; unmatched junction bases: 5. The CDR3: CASSLVGGGDGYTF. The part of the CDR3 DNA that was read is TGTGCCAGCAGCTTGGTAGGAGGGGGCGATGGC.

This clone was observed a few times. The observed sequence ends 3 residues before the CDR3 terminus, with the missing tail filled in from the germline J gene. The chain is built from TRBV30 and TRBJ2-5, with D possibly TRBD2 on 6 matching bases. V gave up 4 bases and J gave up 5 bases, with 14 bases separating them. The CDR3 consists of 13 residues. Germline loops: CDR1 GTSNPN, CDR2 SVGIG (reference sequence). CDR3 DNA, as far as it was read: TGTGCCTGGAAGGACTATAGGGTCGAGACC. Amino acids: CAWKDYRVET. In full, the CDR3 reads CAWKDYRVETQYF.

In regard to this clone: The read falls 3 residues short of the CDR3 end, and the missing part is taken from the germline J gene. The chain carries TRBV5-1 and TRBJ2-7, with 14 positions matching TRBD2. CDR1 is SGHRS and CDR2 is YFSETQ in the germline V gene. The CDR3 is made up of 17 amino acids. Trimming took 4 bases from V and 2 from J; bases not matched to a gene: 8. The DNA read from the CDR3 is TGCGCCAGCAGCCTAGGGACTAGCGGGAGTTCCACCTACGAG. Its protein product is CASSLGTSGSSTYE. The whole CDR3 is CASSLGTSGSSTYEQYF. Using reference TRBV5-1 and TRBJ2-7 for the parts outside the CDR3, the full variable domain is KAGVTQTPRYLIKTRGQQVTLSCSPISGHRSVSWYQQTPGQGLQFLFEYFSETQRNKGNFPGRFSGRQFSNSRSEMNVSTLELGDSALYLCASSLGTSGSSTYEQYFGPGTRLTVT.

This clone occurred a few times. The missing CDR3 end, 3 residues past where the read stops, is filled in from the germline J gene. This rearrangement joins TRBV2 to TRBJ2-7; 9 bases are a match to TRBD2. The V and J ends lost 0 bases and 4 bases, in that order; junction bases with no gene match: 4. This CDR3 has 15 residues. CDR1 SNHLY and CDR2 FYNNEI come from the germline V gene. Partial CDR3 DNA: TGTGCCAGCAGTGAAGCCGCGGGAGGGCCTTACGAG. It is translated as CASSEAAGGPYE. The whole CDR3 reads CASSEAAGGPYEQYF.

This clone has just a few counts. The read comes to an end 3 residues before the CDR3 does, leaving the germline J gene to fill in the end. The chain employs TRBV7-9 and TRBJ2-7, with D unclear. From germline, CDR1 is SEHNR and CDR2 FQNEAQ (reference sequence). The CDR3 length is 13 residues. Trimming removed 2 bases from V and 3 bases from J, with 8 bases in between. CDR3 DNA (partial): TGTGCCAGCAGCTTAATGGCAGGCTACGAG. Its translation: CASSLMAGYE. The full CDR3 protein reads CASSLMAGYEQYF.

This clone was detected ten times or more. The observed sequence ends 3 residues before the CDR3 terminus, with the missing tail filled in from the germline J gene. The chain links TRBV7-3 to TRBJ1-2, with 10 bases matching TRBD1. V was clipped by 5 bases and J by 5 bases; unmatched bases: 14. CDR1 is SGHTA and CDR2 is FQGTGA in the germline V gene. The CDR3 consists of 17 residues. The DNA read from the CDR3 is TGTGCCAGCAGCCTCCCCGGGGGTTGGGGACAGGGGTATGGC. Encoded protein: CASSLPGGWGQGYG. The CDR3 reads in full as CASSLPGGWGQGYGYTF.

This clone is classed as medium-sized. The read gets to within 3 residues of the CDR3 end, and the germline J gene fills in the rest. This chain uses TRBV30 with TRBJ2-6; 10 bases align to TRBD2. V shed 3 bases and J 0 bases; nucleotides not matched to a gene: 2. Germline assignment: CDR1 GTSNPN and CDR2 SVGIG (reference sequence). The CDR3 runs to 16 residues. CDR3 DNA, as far as it was read: TGTGCCTGGAGACTAGCGGGAAGCTCTGGGGCCAACGTC. This sequence encodes CAWRLAGSSGANV. The full CDR3 protein is CAWRLAGSSGANVLTF. The full variable domain, its missing parts supplied by reference TRBV30 and TRBJ2-6, is SQTIHQWPATLVQPVGSPLSLECTVEGTSNPNLYWYRQAAGRGLQLLFYSVGIGQISSEVPQNLSASRPQDRQFILSSKKLLLSDSGFYLCAWRLAGSSGANVLTFGAGSRLTVL.

Points on this clone: The observed sequence ends 3 residues before the CDR3 terminus, with the missing tail filled in from the germline J gene. The chain recombines TRBV19 with TRBJ2-3; 9 bases are a match to TRBD1. CDR3 length equals 17 residues. Germline assignment: CDR1 LNHDA and CDR2 SQIVND (reference sequence). Germline trimming cut 9 bases from V and 2 bases from J; bases unmatched to any gene: 15. The CDR3 sequence is CARGGTGISGYTDTQYF. The CDR3 DNA, read in part, is TGTGCCAGGGGCGGGACAGGGATCAGTGGCTACACAGATACG.

In this sample, this clone turned up many times. Read data end 3 residues before the CDR3 end; the end is taken from the germline J gene. V usage is TRBV29-1 and J usage is TRBJ1-1, with D possibly TRBD1 on 6 matching bases. Trimming pared 3 bases from V and 5 bases from J, leaving 16 bases between. Germline V gives CDR1 SQVTM, CDR2 ANQGSEA. The CDR3 length is 14 residues. The sequenced CDR3 bases are TGCAGCGTTGATGGAGAGGGGGGGAGAACTGAA. Its protein is CSVDGEGGRTE. The complete CDR3 protein is CSVDGEGGRTEAFF.

This clone appeared a few times. A junction boundary mismatches the germline segment, possibly from a read error. CDR3 DNA, as far as it was read: TGCAGCGTGGACTACGGC. Protein sequence: CSVDYG. The whole CDR3 is CSVDYGYTF. This chain links TRBV29-1 with TRBJ1-2; D call uncertain. The read ends 3 residues early relative to the CDR3; the germline J gene fills the gap. Germline V gives CDR1 SQVTM, CDR2 ANQGSEA. This CDR3 has 9 amino acids.